These 20 T cell receptor beta chains were sequenced from one sample in a study of CD8+CD57+ T cells in acquired aplastic anemia. TCR beta VDJ combinations and CDR3 sequences were profiled from genomic DNA. MiXCR was run by TCRdb on the reads, yielding one entry per CDR3 protein. There are just over 400,000 distinct CDR3 sequences in the sample; about 70% occur only once, and 4% lies in the top ten. The sample comprised sorted CD4+, CD8+, or CD8+CD57+ T cells (not recorded which) from PBMCs. These receptors came from a human donor in good health, serving as a control.

On this clonotype: Mismatch with germline at one junction end may stem from a read error. This chain joins TRBV7-3 and TRBJ2-3, with 8 positions matching TRBD2. Germline V lookup: CDR1 SGHTA, CDR2 FQGTGA. There are 15 residues in the CDR3. The CDR3 nucleotides read TGCGCCAGCAGCTCGGGTAGCGGGAACACAGATACGCAGTATTTT. This codes for CASSSGSGNTDTQYF.

This chain links TRBV9 with TRBJ2-2, with unresolved D. The CDR3 consists of 16 residues. V was clipped by 3 bases and J by 0 bases, with 12 bases between them. Germline V gene data show CDR1 as SGDLS and CDR2 as YYNGEE. CDR3 bases: TGTGCCAGCAGCGCTCTTGGGGATTCGAACACCGGGGAGCTGTTTTTT. It encodes CASSALGDSNTGELFF.

The chain joins TRBV14 to TRBJ1-1; a possible D gene is TRBD1 (6 bases). The ends were cut back, 2 bases at V and 5 bases at J, with 12 bases in the middle. The germline CDR1 and CDR2 sequences are SGHDN and FVKESK. The CDR3 is made up of 14 amino acids. As DNA, the CDR3 is TGTGCCAGCAGCCAAACAGGGAAGGGAACTGAAGCTTTCTTT. This encodes CASSQTGKGTEAFF.

The chain joins TRBV12-3 or TRBV12-4 to TRBJ2-5; 7 bases align to TRBD1. The CDR3 spans 18 residues. The V and J ends lost 7 bases and 1 base, in that order; junction bases with no gene match: 18. The CDR3 region has the DNA TGTGCCAGCAATAGTCTGACAGGGAAAGGTGTCAGCCAAGAGACCCAGTACTTC. It encodes CASNSLTGKGVSQETQYF.

On this clonotype: This clone may be a read error of a much larger clone one base away. The CDR3 spells CATSSPDRQETQYF. The CDR3 bases are TGTGCCACCTCATCCCCCGACAGGCAAGAGACCCAGTACTTC. The chain employs TRBV6-2 or TRBV6-3 and TRBJ2-5, with D possibly matching TRBD1 (6 bases). Germline CDR1 and CDR2: MNHEY and SVGEGT. The CDR3 is 14 residues long. Between the trimmed V and J ends, which lost 10 bases and 2 bases, there was a span of 17 bases.

Regarding this clonotype: The junction differs from germline at one of its ends, possibly a read error. V usage is TRBV7-2 and J usage is TRBJ2-3; a possible D gene is TRBD2 (5 bases). The CDR3 is 14 amino acids. CDR1 SGHTA and CDR2 FQGNSA come from the germline V gene. Here the CDR3 reads CASSSRTGDGYTFF. DNA of the CDR3: TGTGCCAGCAGCTCGAGGACTGGGGATGGCTACACCTTCTTT.

The chain has TRBV5-5 and TRBJ1-1; D remains ambiguous. V was clipped by 2 bases and J by 3 bases, with 8 bases between them. Germline CDR1 and CDR2: SGHKS and YYEKEE (reference sequence). The CDR3 totals 13 residues. As DNA, the CDR3 is TGTGCCAGCAGCTTCGCTGCAGACACTGAAGCTTTCTTT. Its protein product is CASSFAADTEAFF.

This clonotype was recorded once. One junction end does not reproduce the germline sequence, and a read error may be involved. The chain couples TRBV7-2 to TRBJ2-7; D possibly corresponds to TRBD2 (8 bases). The CDR3 runs to 13 residues. Germline loops: CDR1 SGHTA, CDR2 FQGNSA. The CDR3 here is CASSGAGGQYQHF. The CDR3 DNA is TGTGCCAGCAGCGGGGCGGGGGGACAGTATCAGCACTTC.

The chain combines TRBV11-1 with TRBJ2-1; the match to TRBD2 covers 10 bases. From germline, CDR1 is SGHAT and CDR2 FQDESV (reference sequence). The CDR3 extends over 16 amino acids. V gave up 4 bases and J gave up 2 bases; unmatched junction bases: 5. CDR3 nucleotide sequence: TGTGCCAGCAGCTCCGTAGCGGGGGGACCCTACAATGAGCAGTTCTTC. Its translation is CASSSVAGGPYNEQFF.

This clonotype was seen more than once but under ten times. This sequence joins TRBV29-1 and TRBJ1-2; 11 bases map to TRBD1. V lost 6 bases, J lost 4 bases, and 4 bases stayed unmatched. CDR3 size: 13 residues. CDR1 is SQVTM, CDR2 ANQGSEA, per germline. The CDR3 region is CSVGQGASYGYTF. CDR3 in DNA: TGCAGCGTCGGACAGGGGGCGAGCTATGGCTACACCTTC.

The chain uses TRBV24-1 and TRBJ1-2; possible D gene TRBD1, 6 bases. Germline V gene lookup returns CDR1 KGHDR and CDR2 SFDVKD. The CDR3 covers 14 residues. The V end was cut by 6 bases, the J end by 13 bases, with 23 bases between. CDR3 sequence (DNA): TGTGCCACCAGTCGGCACAGGGCCTACCATGGCAGCACCTTC. It encodes CATSRHRAYHGSTF.

The table lists this clonotype with many counts. V is TRBV12-3 or TRBV12-4 and J is TRBJ2-7, with TRBD1 matching 7 bases. After removal of 3 bases from V and 4 bases from J, the junction contained 3 bases not matched to a gene. CDR3 length: 13 amino acids. The CDR3 loop reads CASSFGTAYEQYF. As DNA, the CDR3 is TGTGCCAGCAGTTTTGGGACAGCTTACGAGCAGTACTTC.

On this clonotype itself: This likely comes from a read error, as the CDR3 has no conserved phenylalanine or tryptophan at its end. No DNA is shown, since the ends of the CDR3 on it are uncertain; the CDR3 is the one TCRdb lists. The chain employs TRBV7-3 and TRBJ1-2. The CDR3 adds up to 13 amino acids, both ends counted. In germline, CDR1 is SGHTA, CDR2 FQGTGA. The CDR3 loop is CASSRYGCSYNSP.

This chain links TRBV29-1 with TRBJ2-7; 8 nucleotides line up with TRBD1. V lost 5 bases to trimming and J lost 4 bases; unmatched junction nucleotides: 13. Germline-derived CDR1 and CDR2 are SQVTM and ANQGSEA. This CDR3 comprises 15 residues. CDR3 in amino acids: CSVRSQGANLYEQYF. As DNA, the CDR3 is TGCAGCGTTCGAAGCCAGGGGGCGAATTTGTACGAGCAGTACTTC.

In its sample, this clonotype was seen many times. V usage is TRBV30 and J usage is TRBJ1-5; 10 bases fit TRBD1. This CDR3 has 14 residues. V lost 1 base, J lost 5 bases, and 2 bases stayed unmatched. Per the germline V gene, CDR1 is GTSNPN and CDR2 is SVGIG (reference sequence). CDR3 in amino acids: CAWSAGQGYQPQHF. The CDR3 DNA sequence: TGTGCCTGGAGTGCGGGACAGGGGTATCAGCCCCAGCATTTT.

Note on this clonotype: Because the CDR3's place on the DNA is in doubt, the DNA is left out and the CDR3 is given as listed by TCRdb. This chain connects TRBV25-1 to TRBJ2-3; the table assigns TRBD1, which was not confirmed against the DNA. Looked up from germline, CDR1 is MGHDK and CDR2 is SYGVNS. The CDR3 numbers 22 amino acids, ends counted. CDR3 in amino acids: CASSEGQRYGYTFGSGTDTQYF.

V is TRBV20-1 and J is TRBJ2-1, with 10 nucleotides matching TRBD1. V was pared by 3 bases and J by 10 bases, with 9 bases of the junction left unmatched. Germline V gene lookup returns CDR1 DFQATT and CDR2 SNEGSKA (reference sequence). The CDR3 extends over 14 amino acids. DNA of the CDR3: TGCAGTGCTAGTGGGGGACAGGGGCCCTACGAGCAGTTCTTC. As protein: CSASGGQGPYEQFF.

The V gene is TRBV2, the J gene TRBJ1-1; D unclear. The ends were cut back, 4 bases at V and 7 bases at J, with 13 bases in the middle. This CDR3 has 13 amino acids. The V gene's germline CDR1 is SNHLY and CDR2 FYNNEI. The CDR3 region has the DNA TGTGCCAGCAGTGTAGCGGCGGCCGTTGAAGCTTTCTTT. Residues: CASSVAAAVEAFF.

Ten or more counts support this clonotype. J is TRBJ2-2 and V is TRBV6-1; weak D call: TRBD2 (5 bases). This CDR3 is built from 14 residues. Per the germline V gene, CDR1 is MNHNS and CDR2 is SASEGT. V lost 3 bases to trimming and J lost 1 base, with 6 bases between them. The chain's CDR3 is CASSDSGNTGELFF. In DNA, the CDR3 is TGTGCCAGCAGTGACAGCGGGAACACCGGGGAGCTGTTTTTT.

About this clonotype: The junction differs from germline at one of its ends, possibly a read error. The chain is built from TRBV19 and TRBJ1-2, with TRBD1 identical over 7 bases. CDR1 and CDR2 from the germline V gene are LNHDA and SQIVND (reference sequence). The CDR3 is 14 residues long. CDR3 sequence (DNA): TGCGCCAGCAGCCAAGCTAGGGGGCTGGATGGCTACACCTTC. Residues: CASSQARGLDGYTF.